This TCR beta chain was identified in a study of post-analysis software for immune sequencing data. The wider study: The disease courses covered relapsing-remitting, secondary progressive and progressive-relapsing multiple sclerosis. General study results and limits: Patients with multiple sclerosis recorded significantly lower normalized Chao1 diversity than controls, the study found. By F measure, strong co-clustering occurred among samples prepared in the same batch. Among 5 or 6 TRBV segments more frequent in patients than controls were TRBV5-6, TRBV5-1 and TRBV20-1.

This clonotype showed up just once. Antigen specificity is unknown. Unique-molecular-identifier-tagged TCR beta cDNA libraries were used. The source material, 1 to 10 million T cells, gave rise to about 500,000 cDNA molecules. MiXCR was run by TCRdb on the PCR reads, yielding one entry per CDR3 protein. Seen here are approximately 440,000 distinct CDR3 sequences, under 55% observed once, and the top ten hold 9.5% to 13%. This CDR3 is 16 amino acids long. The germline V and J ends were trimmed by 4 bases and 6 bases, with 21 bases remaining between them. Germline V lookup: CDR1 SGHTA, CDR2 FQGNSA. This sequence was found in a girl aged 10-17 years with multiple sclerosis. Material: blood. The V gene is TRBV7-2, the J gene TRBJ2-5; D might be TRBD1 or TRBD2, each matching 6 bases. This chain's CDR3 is CASSSRSTRGEQTQYF. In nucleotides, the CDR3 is TGTGCCAGCAGCTCAAGATCGACTAGGGGGGAGCAGACCCAGTACTTC.